This T cell receptor (beta chain) was identified in a study of T cell changes during pregnancy in multiple sclerosis. This CDR3 is 14 amino acids long. V lost 5 bases and J lost 8, with 18 bases in between. CDR1 is SGHVS and CDR2 is FQNEAQ in the germline V gene. Assay: immunoSEQ multiplex PCR; the TCRdb copy retains only in-frame clones and omits some. The sample shows about 42,000 clones, roughly 87% of them seen only once. The chain employs TRBV7-8 and TRBJ1-2; D is possibly TRBD1 (6 bases). The TCR comes from a female donor with multiple sclerosis, enrolled in a pregnancy study. Material: CD4+ T cells from peripheral blood mononuclear cells, obtained after pregnancy. The CDR3 DNA is TGTGCCAGCAGCCCGGACAGAGGATTGGGCGGCTACACCTTC. Translation gives CASSPDRGLGGYTF.